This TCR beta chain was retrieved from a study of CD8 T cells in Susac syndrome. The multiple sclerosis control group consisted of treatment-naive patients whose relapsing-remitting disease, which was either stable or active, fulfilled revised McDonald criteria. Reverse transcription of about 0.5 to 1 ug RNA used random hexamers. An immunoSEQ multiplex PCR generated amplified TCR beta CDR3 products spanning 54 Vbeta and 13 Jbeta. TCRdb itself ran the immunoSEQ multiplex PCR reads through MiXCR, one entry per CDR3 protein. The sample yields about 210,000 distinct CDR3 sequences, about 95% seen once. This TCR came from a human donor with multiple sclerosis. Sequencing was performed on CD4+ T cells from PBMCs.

Written as DNA, the CDR3 is TGTGCCAGCAGCTTAGTCTTGCTAGCGGGGGGGCCGGAGGAAGAGACCCAGTACTTC. This translates into CASSLVLLAGGPEEETQYF. The chain has TRBV7-2 and TRBJ2-5; 12 bases are shared with TRBD2. CDR1 SGHTA and CDR2 FQGNSA come from the germline V gene. V trimming: 1 base; J trimming: 3 bases; junction bases outside the gene matches: 12. The CDR3 has 19 amino acids. Variable domain in full (rest from reference TRBV7-2 and TRBJ2-5): GAGVSQSPSNKVTEKGKDVELRCDPISGHTALYWYRQSLGQGLEFLIYFQGNSAPDKSGLPSDRFSAERTGGSVSTLTIQRTQQEDSAVYLCASSLVLLAGGPEEETQYFGPGTRLLVL.